This T cell receptor (beta chain) was observed in a study of T cell responses to AZD1222 COVID-19 vaccine. Libraries were prepared by immunoSEQ multiplex PCR; TCRdb keeps only in-frame clonotypes and omits some of them. Of 75,000 to 85,000 clones in the sample, about 90% were seen once. This clonotype was obtained from an adult in good health. The sample here was peripheral blood, taken on day 0 of AZD1222 vaccination.

CDR3 region: CARDNEQFF. CDR3 nucleotides: TGCGCCCGAGACAATGAGCAGTTCTTC. This sequence joins TRBV10-1 and TRBJ2-1; D remains ambiguous. This CDR3 is built from 9 residues. Trimming left V 11 bases short and J 5 bases short, with 4 bases between. Looked up from germline, CDR1 is WNHNN and CDR2 is SYGVQD (reference sequence).